Below, 26 T cell receptor beta chains from the same sample are listed, as sequenced in a study of control samples from healthy donors and cancer patients. This table comes from immunoSEQ multiplex PCR, and its TCRdb copy is limited to in-frame clones, with some not included. The sample shows around 190,000 clones, around 94% of them seen only once. Sequenced sample: blood. These receptors were obtained from a man aged 25-40 years in good health.

The rearrangement uses TRBV7-2 and TRBJ1-4, with TRBD1 as a possible D gene (6 bases). The CDR3 covers 16 residues. Germline V gene lookup returns CDR1 SGHTA and CDR2 FQGNSA. Trimming took off 2 bases at V and 8 bases at J, with 18 bases between the two ends. The CDR3 is CASSLLWTGAREKLFF. The DNA for the CDR3 is TGTGCCAGCAGCTTATTGTGGACGGGGGCGCGCGAAAAACTGTTTTTT.

The chain combines TRBV28 with TRBJ2-3, with 12 bases that match TRBD2. V lost 2 bases to trimming and J lost 5 bases; unmatched junction nucleotides: 11. The CDR3 runs 18 residues. The germline gives CDR1 MDHEN, CDR2 SYDVKM. DNA for the CDR3: TGTGCCAGCAGTTTAGCCCGTCTAGCGGGAGGGCCGAGAGATACGCAGTATTTT. Its protein product is CASSLARLAGGPRDTQYF.

This clone was recorded only once. The chain combines TRBV15 with TRBJ2-7; weak D call: TRBD2 (6 bases). V was cut by 1 base and J by 5 bases, with 18 bases left in between. Germline V CDR1 and CDR2: LNHNV, YYDKDF (reference sequence). This CDR3 has 16 amino acids. CDR3 residues: CATSRGRVAAKNEQYF. The CDR3, as DNA: TGTGCCACCAGCAGAGGTCGAGTAGCGGCGAAGAACGAGCAGTACTTC. Variable domain in full (rest from reference TRBV15 and TRBJ2-7): DAMVIQNPRYQVTQFGKPVTLSCSQTLNHNVMYWYQQKSSQAPKLLFHYYDKDFNNEADTPDNFQSRRPNTSFCFLDIRSPGLGDTAMYLCATSRGRVAAKNEQYFGPGTRLTVT.

The rearrangement links TRBV10-3 to TRBJ2-7, with 9 nucleotides matching TRBD1. The J segment lost 2 bases and the V segment lost 4 bases, leaving 3 bases of the junction unmatched. Germline lookup yields CDR1 ENHRY and CDR2 SYGVKD. This CDR3 has 14 amino acids. DNA of the CDR3: TGTGCCATCAGTGGACAGGGGGAGCCCTACGAGCAGTACTTC. Its protein product is CAISGQGEPYEQYF.

The chain is built from TRBV5-1 and TRBJ1-1; tentatively, D is TRBD1 (6 bases). V was pared by 7 bases and J by 0 bases, with 16 bases between. Germline assignment: CDR1 SGHRS and CDR2 YFSETQ. The CDR3 extends over 15 amino acids. CDR3 amino acids: CASRIRGALNTEAFF. CDR3 nucleotide sequence: TGCGCCAGCCGAATCCGGGGGGCCCTGAACACTGAAGCTTTCTTT.

This clone was picked up one time. The chain couples TRBV27 to TRBJ1-3; D gene unclear. Between the trimmed V and J ends, which lost 7 bases and 4 bases, there was a span of 17 bases. Germline CDR1 is MNHEY and CDR2 is SMNVEV (reference sequence). CDR3 length: 15 amino acids. CDR3 region: CASKTTVLGGNTIYF. The CDR3 DNA follows: TGTGCCAGCAAGACGACCGTTCTCGGAGGAAACACCATATATTTT.

This clone was seen a single time. This rearrangement joins TRBV5-1 to TRBJ2-1; 9 positions match TRBD2. The CDR3 consists of 16 residues. Germline trimming cut 4 bases from V and 0 bases from J; bases unmatched to any gene: 5. Germline lookup yields CDR1 SGHRS and CDR2 YFSETQ. The CDR3: CASSTGLAISYNEQFF. As DNA, the CDR3 is TGCGCCAGCAGCACGGGACTAGCCATCTCCTACAATGAGCAGTTCTTC.

The V call is TRBV24-1, the J call TRBJ1-1; maybe TRBD1 (6 bases). Germline values: CDR1 KGHDR, CDR2 SFDVKD. The CDR3 has 14 residues. With 5 bases removed from V and 4 bases from J, the gap between germline ends came to 13 bases. CDR3 region: CATSGGAGATEAFF. In nucleotides, the CDR3 is TGTGCCACCAGTGGGGGGGCGGGGGCCACTGAAGCTTTCTTT.

This chain joins TRBV18 and TRBJ1-5; D ambiguous. The ends were cut back, 1 base at V and 0 bases at J, with 10 bases in the middle. This CDR3 region has 16 residues. Germline V gene lookup returns CDR1 KGHSH and CDR2 LQKENI. In DNA, the CDR3 is TGTGCCAGCTCACCACGTCAGAGCAATAGCAATCAGCCCCAGCATTTT. This encodes CASSPRQSNSNQPQHF.

This clone is a singleton in its sample. V and J are TRBV30 and TRBJ2-7, with D tentatively TRBD1 (5 bases). V gave up 8 bases and J gave up 5 bases, with 13 bases separating them. The CDR3 has 11 residues. Germline V gene data show CDR1 as GTSNPN and CDR2 as SVGIG (reference sequence). The DNA for the CDR3 is TGTGCCGGGCGACAGAAGGACGAGCAGTACTTC. Protein: CAGRQKDEQYF. Variable domain in full (rest from reference TRBV30 and TRBJ2-7): SQTIHQWPATLVQPVGSPLSLECTVEGTSNPNLYWYRQAAGRGLQLLFYSVGIGQISSEVPQNLSASRPQDRQFILSSKKLLLSDSGFYLCAGRQKDEQYFGPGTRLTVT.

The rearrangement uses TRBV5-8 and TRBJ1-4; perhaps TRBD1 as D (5 bases). Germline V gene data show CDR1 as SGHTS and CDR2 as YDEGEE. The V end lost 4 bases, the J end lost 8 bases, and 15 bases lay between the germline ends. The CDR3 extends over 14 amino acids. CDR3 nucleotides: TGTGCCAGCAGCCGTGGGGGTGGTCGGGAAAAACTGTTTTTT. This gives the protein CASSRGGGREKLFF. The variable domain in full, with the rest retrieved from reference TRBV5-8 and TRBJ1-4, is EAGVTQSPTHLIKTRGQQATLRCSPISGHTSVYWYQQALGLGLQFLLWYDEGEERNRGNFPPRFSGRQFPNYSSELNVNALELEDSALYLCASSRGGGREKLFFGSGTQLSVL.

The V gene is TRBV9, the J gene TRBJ1-2; the D gene is possibly TRBD1 (5 bases). V was cut by 0 bases and J by 8 bases, with 8 bases left in between. There are 12 residues in the CDR3. Per the germline V gene, CDR1 is SGDLS and CDR2 is YYNGEE. The CDR3 bases are TGTGCCAGCAGCGTAGGGGGGGTAGGCTACACCTTC. Translating it yields CASSVGGVGYTF.

This clone appeared once. The genes are TRBV28 and TRBJ2-7, with 9 bases that match TRBD2. This CDR3 spans 13 amino acids. The germline gives CDR1 MDHEN, CDR2 SYDVKM. Trimming took 3 bases from V and 7 from J; bases not matched to a gene: 4. CDR3 DNA sequence: TGTGCCAGCAGTTTTCGGCTAGCGGGGGAGCAGTACTTC. Translation: CASSFRLAGEQYF.

In DNA form, the CDR3 reads TGTGCCAGCAGCTTAAGTATAACGGCGGGGCAGTACTTC. It is translated as CASSLSITAGQYF. The chain carries TRBV7-2 and TRBJ2-7; perhaps TRBD2 as D (5 bases). The CDR3 contains 13 residues. CDR1 and CDR2 from the germline V gene are SGHTA and FQGNSA. Trimming took 2 bases from V and 9 from J, leaving 14 bases between them.

The chain carries TRBV27 and TRBJ1-5, with 9 bases identical to TRBD1. This CDR3 is built from 16 residues. V lost 2 bases, J lost 4 bases, and 6 bases stayed unmatched. The germline gives CDR1 MNHEY, CDR2 SMNVEV (reference sequence). The CDR3 DNA follows: TGTGCCAGCAGTTTAATCCCGACAGGGGGGAATCAGCCCCAGCATTTT. Its translation is CASSLIPTGGNQPQHF.

The chain employs TRBV5-6 and TRBJ2-3; no reliable D call. The CDR3 totals 13 residues. Trimming left V 4 bases short and J 5 bases short, with 11 bases between. The germline gives CDR1 SGHDT, CDR2 YYEEEE. The CDR3 DNA is TGTGCCAGCAGCCGAAATATCGGAGATACGCAGTATTTT. As protein: CASSRNIGDTQYF.

The V call is TRBV12-5, the J call TRBJ2-1, with TRBD1 matching 10 bases. V lost 6 bases to trimming and J lost 5 bases; unmatched junction nucleotides: 4. The CDR3 spans 14 residues. Germline CDR1 is LGHNT and CDR2 is FRNRAP. CDR3 region: CASGDRGQDNEQFF. In DNA, the CDR3 is TGTGCTAGTGGCGACAGGGGGCAGGACAATGAGCAGTTCTTC.

The chain has TRBV11-3 and TRBJ2-3; no clear D gene. The germline V gene encodes CDR1 SGHNT and CDR2 YENEEA. The CDR3 has 16 amino acids. The V end was cut by 0 bases, the J end by 2 bases, with 12 bases between. The CDR3 DNA sequence: TGTGCCAGCAGCTTAGATCGAGGTCGGGCCACAGATACGCAGTATTTT. The encoded protein is CASSLDRGRATDTQYF.

The CDR3 bases are TGCGCCAGCAGCCGGGGACTAGCGGGAAAAGATACGCAGTATTTT. Translating it yields CASSRGLAGKDTQYF. The chain recombines TRBV5-1 with TRBJ2-3, with 13 bases identical to TRBD2. V shed 4 bases, J shed 5 bases, and the junction held 4 bases outside the gene matches. The CDR3 consists of 15 residues. Germline assignment: CDR1 SGHRS and CDR2 YFSETQ.

This chain uses TRBV2 with TRBJ1-2; TRBD1 aligns across 7 bases. After removal of 3 bases from V and 5 bases from J, the junction contained 6 bases not matched to a gene. Germline V gene data show CDR1 as SNHLY and CDR2 as FYNNEI. The CDR3 contains 14 residues. CDR3 loop: CASSEWRGQYGYTF. The DNA for the CDR3 is TGTGCCAGCAGTGAGTGGAGGGGGCAGTATGGCTACACCTTC.

V gene TRBV7-2 combines with J gene TRBJ1-4; tentative D call: TRBD1 (6 bases). The CDR3 has 14 amino acids. Trimming took off 7 bases at V and 0 bases at J, with 9 bases between the two ends. Germline V gives CDR1 SGHTA, CDR2 FQGNSA. In nucleotides, the CDR3 is TGTGCCAGCAAAGGGGGGGCAACTAATGAAAAACTGTTTTTT. It yields the protein CASKGGATNEKLFF.

The chain is built from TRBV27 and TRBJ2-7; D is uncertain. This CDR3 is built from 13 residues. CDR1 is MNHEY and CDR2 is SMNVEV in the germline V gene (reference sequence). V gave up 5 bases and J gave up 6 bases, with 14 bases separating them. The DNA of the CDR3 is TGTGCCAGCAGTCGCCACTCGCCGTGCGAGCAGTACTTC. Amino acids: CASSRHSPCEQYF.

This chain connects TRBV27 to TRBJ1-1, with TRBD1 as a possible D gene (5 bases). With 5 bases removed from V and 6 bases from J, the gap between germline ends came to 16 bases. The CDR3 covers 14 residues. Germline V lookup: CDR1 MNHEY, CDR2 SMNVEV (reference sequence). The CDR3 DNA reads TGTGCCAGCAGTCCTCAGGCAGGGTATGCTGAAGCTTTCTTT. Amino acid sequence: CASSPQAGYAEAFF.

The V and J genes are TRBV9 and TRBJ2-1; TRBD1 matches at 7 bases. This CDR3 region has 15 residues. Looked up from germline, CDR1 is SGDLS and CDR2 is YYNGEE. The junction had 8 bases not matched to a gene; V was cut back by 2 bases and J by 6 bases. The CDR3 coding sequence is TGTGCCAGCAGCGTTGACAGGGATGCCTTCAATGAGCAGTTCTTC. Its protein is CASSVDRDAFNEQFF.

The V call is TRBV7-2, the J call TRBJ1-1; D possibly corresponds to TRBD1 (5 bases). The CDR3 is 15 amino acids. Germline values: CDR1 SGHTA, CDR2 FQGNSA. V shed 5 bases and J shed 2 bases, with 15 bases lying between them. This CDR3 is CASSLRRQGNTEAFF. The CDR3 DNA reads TGTGCCAGCAGCCTACGCAGGCAGGGTAACACTGAAGCTTTCTTT.

This chain links TRBV10-3 with TRBJ2-5; possibly TRBD1 or TRBD2 for D (5 bases each). Germline loops: CDR1 ENHRY, CDR2 SYGVKD. V gave up 4 bases and J gave up 4 bases, with 10 bases separating them. CDR3 length: 13 residues. CDR3 bases: TGTGCCATCAGTGTTGAGGGGAGAGAGACCCAGTACTTC. The encoded protein is CAISVEGRETQYF.